A selection of T cell receptor beta chains follows, all from one sample in a study of regulatory T cells in long-lasting Graves disease. Using its own MiXCR run on the multiplex PCR reads, TCRdb lists one record per CDR3 protein. The sample holds 410,000 or so distinct CDR3 sequences, more than 12% seen once. These sequences were also reported in another study, on T cells in Graves' hyperthyroidism and ophthalmopathy.

The sequences come from peripheral blood mononuclear cells (PBMCs), collected at new diagnosis, from a patient treated with antithyroid drugs. All receptors derive from a woman in her twenties or thirties with Graves disease. The CDR3 runs from the conserved cysteine through the conserved F or W. Each record gives: D gene, J gene, V gene, clone size, CDR3 protein, CDR3 DNA. D genes are given only for firm matches. Rows give clone size only sometimes, using once, few, many, or a class for an expanded clone.

.,TRBJ2-3,TRBV24-1,.,CATSDRTFSPTDTQYF,TGTGCCACCAGTGATAGGACCTTTAGCCCCACAGATACGCAGTATTTT
TRBD1,TRBJ1-2,TRBV27,many,CASRDRGSGYTF,TGTGCCAGCAGAGACAGGGGATCCGGCTACACCTTC
.,TRBJ2-1,TRBV11-2,many,CASSLTTDFHSEQFF,TGTGCCAGCAGCTTGACGACAGATTTTCACAGTGAGCAGTTCTTC
.,TRBJ1-5,TRBV2,many,CASSPPGRGSNQPQHF,TGTGCCAGCAGTCCACCCGGCAGGGGAAGCAATCAGCCCCAGCATTTT
.,TRBJ1-1,TRBV29-1,many,CSVEEQTGTEAFF,TGCAGCGTTGAAGAGCAAACAGGGACTGAAGCTTTCTTT
.,TRBJ2-2,TRBV28,few,CASSLMGSGGELFF,TGTGCCAGCAGTTTGATGGGTTCTGGCGGGGAGCTGTTTTTT
.,TRBJ2-5,TRBV7-9,.,CASTTDGQETQYF,TGTGCCAGCACCACGGACGGCCAAGAGACCCAGTACTTC
TRBD2,TRBJ2-2,TRBV18,.,CASSARGLAGGANTGELFF,TGTGCCAGCTCAGCCCGCGGGCTAGCGGGAGGCGCGAACACCGGGGAGCTGTTTTTT
TRBD2,TRBJ2-7,TRBV29-1,many,CSVEDPTSGTGGEQYF,TGCAGCGTTGAAGATCCTACTAGCGGAACTGGGGGCGAGCAGTACTTC
TRBD2,TRBJ2-5,TRBV9,.,CASSVDGGFQETQYF,TGTGCCAGCAGCGTAGACGGGGGGTTCCAAGAGACCCAGTACTTC
.,TRBJ2-3,TRBV20-1,many,CSARDLRGESTDTQYF,TGCAGTGCTAGAGATCTCCGAGGGGAGAGCACAGATACGCAGTATTTT
.,TRBJ1-2,TRBV29-1,few,CSSDRNNGYTF,TGCAGCTCTGACAGGAACAATGGCTACACCTTC
.,TRBJ2-3,TRBV11-2,many,CASSLDQATKSDTQYF,TGTGCCAGCAGCTTAGATCAGGCCACGAAGTCAGATACGCAGTATTTT
TRBD2,TRBJ2-7,TRBV11-2,many,CASSKDQEGRENPYEQYF,TGTGCCAGCAGTAAAGATCAAGAGGGGCGGGAGAACCCCTACGAGCAGTACTTC
TRBD1,TRBJ1-2,TRBV29-1,many,CSVLTGNYGYTF,TGCAGCGTCCTGACAGGGAACTATGGCTACACCTTC
.,TRBJ2-4,TRBV3-1,many,CASSQRANIQYF,TGTGCCAGCAGCCAAAGGGCCAACATTCAGTACTTC
TRBD1,TRBJ2-7,TRBV7-6,many,CASSLVGTGLYEQYF,TGTGCCAGCAGCTTAGTTGGGACAGGGCTCTACGAGCAGTACTTC
.,TRBJ1-5,TRBV6-1,many,CASSAVQPQHF,TGTGCCAGCAGTGCCGTCCAGCCCCAGCATTTT
TRBD2,TRBJ2-1,TRBV6-1,.,CASSDRTSGGHSYNEQFF,TGTGCCAGCAGTGACAGGACTAGCGGGGGTCACTCCTACAATGAGCAGTTCTTC
TRBD2,TRBJ2-1,TRBV13,many,CASSLRGASNEQFF,TGTGCCAGCAGCTTGCGGGGGGCGAGCAATGAGCAGTTCTTC
.,TRBJ1-2,TRBV6-9,.,CASSYLRTDGYTF,TGTGCCAGCAGTTACTTACGGACAGACGGCTACACCTTC
.,TRBJ2-5,TRBV19,few,CASSPLALKETQYF,TGTGCCAGTAGTCCCCTAGCGTTAAAAGAGACCCAGTACTTC
TRBD2,TRBJ2-7,TRBV6-1,many,CASTHREDDEQYF,TGTGCCAGCACCCACCGGGAGGACGACGAGCAGTACTTC
TRBD2,TRBJ2-5,TRBV20-1,many,CSASALAGGPSETQYF,TGCAGTGCTTCCGCCCTAGCGGGAGGGCCCTCAGAGACCCAGTACTTC
TRBD2,TRBJ2-3,TRBV20-1,many,CSATPTSGRSDTQYF,TGCAGTGCTACGCCGACTAGCGGGAGGTCAGATACGCAGTATTTT
.,TRBJ2-7,TRBV7-9,many,CASSLRRGEQYF,TGTGCCAGCAGCTTACGTCGGGGCGAGCAGTACTTC
.,TRBJ2-1,TRBV28,many,CASSLRGYNEQFF,TGTGCCAGCAGTTTAAGAGGCTACAATGAGCAGTTCTTC
TRBD1,TRBJ2-7,TRBV29-1,.,CSVGGQASLYEQYF,TGCAGCGTTGGGGGACAGGCCTCCCTCTACGAGCAGTACTTC
.,TRBJ2-7,TRBV30,many,CAWSVGTEIYEQYF,TGTGCCTGGAGTGTTGGCACCGAGATCTACGAGCAGTACTTC
.,TRBJ1-6,TRBV7-9,.,CASSLEGIGSPLHF,TGTGCCAGCAGCTTAGAAGGGATCGGTTCACCCCTCCACTTT
.,TRBJ1-1,TRBV30,many,CALDSQNTEAFF,TGTGCCCTGGACAGCCAGAACACTGAAGCTTTCTTT